This T cell receptor (beta chain) was observed in a study of blood T cell repertoires in COVID-19 (dated by TCRdb to the early 2020s). Regarding the study in general: Samples from collaborators originated in the United States, Italy and Spain and spanned both the acute and convalescent phases of COVID-19. The dataset comprised deeply sampled blood TCRbeta repertoires from subjects exposed to, actively infected with, or recovered from COVID-19. The samples were drawn from two sources: the first 160 participants of the ongoing ImmuneRACE study, and over 950 subjects contributed by 6 global collaborators. The repertoires were made available in a free public database intended to serve as a resource for research on the immune response to SARS-CoV-2. Where available, HLA class I and class II types were taken from metadata supplied by the sample provider and were not determined by assay-based typing. A de-identified subject ID, COVID-19 status, age in years and sex were almost always included in the sample metadata. The material from the prospective study consisted of cDNA or gDNA derived from T cells, B-cell-depleted T cells, or PBMCs.

The immunoSEQ Assay, a bias-controlled multiplex PCR, was used to amplify TCRbeta CDR3 regions from genomic DNA. Under the source paper's analysis protocol: The number of nucleated cells in each sample was estimated by amplification of reference gene primers within the assay. To quantify the absolute abundance of each unique TCRbeta CDR3 rearrangement, sequence reads were collapsed and filtered. For each sample, productive Simpson clonality was calculated as the square root of Simpson's diversity index across productive rearrangements. TCRdb re-hosts the immuneACCESS table, in-frame sequences only. Its copies lack some clones; in the studies checked, an unresolved V gene accounts for under half of them, and the cause for the rest is not known. The DNA was the basis for D and trimming; V, J and clone size are from that table. This sample has tens of thousands of clones in its table, and around 76% of those were observed once. The top ten clones comprise around 19% of the sample.

A word on this clone: The clone's antigen remains unknown. No quality values exist for individual bases; no much larger clone is one base distant.

Study-level results and caveats: Clinical and demographic metadata were provided uncurated, with the amount varying by source and participant.

Collaborating institutions collected whole blood in K2EDTA tubes following their own protocols. For TCRbeta analysis, collaborators shipped samples as frozen whole blood, isolated PBMCs, or DNA extracted from either of those sample types. The cysteine opens and the phenylalanine closes a CDR3 of 14 amino acids. CDR3 DNA is the only sequence kept; it has 42 bases, read in frame from the first base. V is shortened by 2 bases, J by 6 bases, and the region joining them spans 13 bases. CDR1 and CDR2 were assigned from the germline V gene as ENHRY and SYGVKD. Sample: peripheral blood. This sequence was found in a human donor in a cohort sampled during active COVID-19. Recombination connected TRBV10-3 to TRBJ1-2; the D gene is perhaps TRBD1, on 6 matching bases. The CDR3 region reads CAISEARDTDGYTF. The DNA sequence is as follows: TGTGCCATCAGTGAGGCGAGGGACACAGATGGCTACACCTTC.